These 6 T cell receptor beta chains were all obtained from the same sample, sequenced in a study of blood T cell repertoires in COVID-19. The assay was immunoSEQ multiplex PCR, and TCRdb's table has in-frame clones only and misses some. The sample holds around 50,000 clones, approximately 85% seen once. Material: peripheral blood. These receptors all stem from a woman in her sixties with acute or convalescent COVID-19.

The CDR3 DNA follows: TGCGCCAGCAGCGGAGGAACGTACACTGAAGCTTTCTTT. Translated: CASSGGTYTEAFF. The chain is built from TRBV5-1 and TRBJ1-1; D is undetermined. The CDR3 sequence is 13 residues long. Germline V CDR1 and CDR2: SGHRS, YFSETQ. V shed 4 bases and J shed 3 bases, with 10 bases lying between them.

The chain joins TRBV18 to TRBJ1-1; the match to TRBD1 covers 8 bases. The CDR3 totals 17 residues. Germline CDR1 and CDR2: KGHSH and LQKENI. V shed 0 bases, J shed 5 bases, and the junction held 11 bases outside the gene matches. CDR3 in amino acids: CASSPPFKGQGATEAFF. The CDR3 bases are TGTGCCAGCTCACCACCGTTTAAAGGTCAGGGGGCGACTGAAGCTTTCTTT.

The gene calls are TRBV12-3 or TRBV12-4 and TRBJ1-3, with D uncertain. V lost 4 bases and J 0 bases, leaving 4 bases between the germline ends. This CDR3 spans 13 amino acids. The CDR3 coding sequence is TGTGCCAGCAGTTCGTACTCTGGAAACACCATATATTTT. It codes for CASSSYSGNTIYF.

The genes are TRBV5-1 and TRBJ2-1, with a weak D call TRBD2 (5 bases). The CDR3 contains 14 residues. Germline CDR1 and CDR2: SGHRS and YFSETQ. V was shortened by 5 bases and J by 5 bases, with 14 bases between the two germline ends. The DNA of the CDR3 is TGCGCCAGCAGGGACGGACCCGGGGACAATGAGCAGTTCTTC. This gives the protein CASRDGPGDNEQFF.

J is TRBJ2-7 and V is TRBV7-2, with TRBD1 matching 9 bases. Germline CDR1 SGHTA, CDR2 FQGNSA. This CDR3 is built from 17 residues. Losses at the gene ends were 1 base for V and 3 bases for J; bases not matched to a gene: 10. The DNA for the CDR3 is TGTGCCAGCAGCTTAGGGACAGGGGTTGGCTGGGACTACGAGCAGTACTTC. As protein: CASSLGTGVGWDYEQYF.

In this sample, this clone turned up once. The chain has TRBV14 and TRBJ1-5; 9 bases match TRBD1. The germline CDR1 and CDR2 sequences are SGHDN and FVKESK. V dropped 0 bases and J dropped 1; count of bases not matched to a gene: 7. The CDR3 runs to 18 residues. In nucleotides, the CDR3 is TGTGCCAGCAGCCAAGATAGGGGACAGGGCCCCAGCAATCAGCCCCAGCATTTT. Amino acid sequence: CASSQDRGQGPSNQPQHF. Full variable domain (missing parts from reference TRBV14 and TRBJ1-5): EAGVTQFPSHSVIEKGQTVTLRCDPISGHDNLYWYRRVMGKEIKFLLHFVKESKQDESGMPNNRFLAERTGGTYSTLKVQPAELEDSGVYFCASSQDRGQGPSNQPQHFGDGTRLSIL.